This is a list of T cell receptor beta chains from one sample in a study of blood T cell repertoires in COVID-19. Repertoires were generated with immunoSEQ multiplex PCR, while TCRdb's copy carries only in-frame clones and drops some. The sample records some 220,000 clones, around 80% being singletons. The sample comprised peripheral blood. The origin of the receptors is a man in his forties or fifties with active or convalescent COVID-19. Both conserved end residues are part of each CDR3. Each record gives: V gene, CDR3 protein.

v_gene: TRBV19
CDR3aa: CASSMGNTEAFF

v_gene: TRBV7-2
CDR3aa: CASSLGIWGTRSIEQFF

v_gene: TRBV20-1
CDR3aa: CSASQGPNTEAFF

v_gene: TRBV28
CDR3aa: CASSLTGWANTEAFF

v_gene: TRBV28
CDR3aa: CASSFSGEVRSPLHF

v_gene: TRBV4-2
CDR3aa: CASSQDGTILETQYF

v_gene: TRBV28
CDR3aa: CASTGPRNQPQHF

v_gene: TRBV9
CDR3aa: CASSPGDSELKNIQYF

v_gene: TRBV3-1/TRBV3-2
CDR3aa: CASSLLRDTNTEAFF

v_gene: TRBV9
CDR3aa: CASSVATSTEAFF

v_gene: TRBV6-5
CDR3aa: CASSYRAGVNNEQFF

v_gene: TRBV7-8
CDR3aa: CASSGVGTGGGYTF

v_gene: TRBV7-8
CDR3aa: CASSPFPQGGAFTGELFF

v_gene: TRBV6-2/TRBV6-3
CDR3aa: CASSYRSTGNYGYTF

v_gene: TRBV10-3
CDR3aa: CAISGRTEETQYF

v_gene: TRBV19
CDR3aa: CASSWAGGGKDEQFF

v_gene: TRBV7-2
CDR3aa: CASIARGANVLTF

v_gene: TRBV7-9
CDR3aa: CASSSGDRGNNYGYTF

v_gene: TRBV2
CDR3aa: CASSERPGNNQPQHF

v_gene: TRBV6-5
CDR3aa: CASSYSRGYEQFF

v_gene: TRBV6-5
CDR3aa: CASSRQGHGYTF

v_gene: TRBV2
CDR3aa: CASRARGRGTDTQYF

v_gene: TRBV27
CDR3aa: CASSILAGYNEQFF

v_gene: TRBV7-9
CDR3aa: CASSPLDREAFF

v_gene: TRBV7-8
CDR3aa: CASSPVVRVYNEQFF

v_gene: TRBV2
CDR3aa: CASSGSRQDEETQYF

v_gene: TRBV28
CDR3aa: CASSPPLDRYNEQFF

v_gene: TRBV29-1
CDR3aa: CSVDGRGGSGTDTQYF

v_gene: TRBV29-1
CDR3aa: CSVTTGFEGKLFF

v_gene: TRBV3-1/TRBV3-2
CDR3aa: CASSYLYNEQFF

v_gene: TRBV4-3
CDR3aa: CASSQDLDRGYQPQHF

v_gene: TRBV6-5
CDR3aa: CASRRTGHSNTEAFF

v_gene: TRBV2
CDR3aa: CASSKTGGRHTQYF

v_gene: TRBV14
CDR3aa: CASSQGTGVSPLHF

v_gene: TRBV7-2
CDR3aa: CASSLGTSGFYEQFF

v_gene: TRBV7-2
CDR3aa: CASSFTAGNTIYF

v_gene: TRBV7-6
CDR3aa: CASSSWDRGGDTEAFF

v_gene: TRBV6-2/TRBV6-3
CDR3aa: CASSTGTSGSGQFF

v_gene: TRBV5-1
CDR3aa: CASSLARTSGGYNEQFF

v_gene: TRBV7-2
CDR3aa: CASGLAGTYEQYF

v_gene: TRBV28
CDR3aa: CASSPWGRYNQPQHF

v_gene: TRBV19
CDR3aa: CASSIKTGSGNQPQHF

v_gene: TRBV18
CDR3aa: CASSPLGGREKLFF

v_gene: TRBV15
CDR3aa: CATSREGGGYQETQYF

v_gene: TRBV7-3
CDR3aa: CASSLIGREQFF

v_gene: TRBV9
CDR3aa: CASSVAIGAGTTDTQYF